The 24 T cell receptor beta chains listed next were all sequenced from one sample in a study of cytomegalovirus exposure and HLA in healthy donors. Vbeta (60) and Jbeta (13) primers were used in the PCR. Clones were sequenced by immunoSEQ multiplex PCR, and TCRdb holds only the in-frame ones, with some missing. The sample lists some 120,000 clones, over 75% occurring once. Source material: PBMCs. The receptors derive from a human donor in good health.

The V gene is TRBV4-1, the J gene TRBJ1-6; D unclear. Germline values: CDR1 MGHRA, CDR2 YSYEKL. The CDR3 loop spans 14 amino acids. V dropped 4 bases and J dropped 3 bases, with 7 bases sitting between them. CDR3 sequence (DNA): TGCGCCAGCAGCCCCAGCGTCTATAATTCACCCCTCCACTTT. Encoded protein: CASSPSVYNSPLHF.

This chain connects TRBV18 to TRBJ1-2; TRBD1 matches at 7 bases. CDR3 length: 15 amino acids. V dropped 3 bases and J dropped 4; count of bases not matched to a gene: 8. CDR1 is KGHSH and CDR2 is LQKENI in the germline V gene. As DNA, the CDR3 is TGTGCCAGCTCACCGGGACAGTCACTCCTCTATGGCTACACCTTC. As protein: CASSPGQSLLYGYTF.

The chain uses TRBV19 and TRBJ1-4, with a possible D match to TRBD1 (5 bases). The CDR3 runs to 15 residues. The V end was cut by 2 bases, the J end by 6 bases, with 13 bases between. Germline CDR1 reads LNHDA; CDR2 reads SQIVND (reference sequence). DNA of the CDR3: TGTGCCAGTAGTATACCGAGACAGCTGGATGAAAAACTGTTTTTT. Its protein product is CASSIPRQLDEKLFF. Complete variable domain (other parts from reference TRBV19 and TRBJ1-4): DGGITQSPKYLFRKEGQNVTLSCEQNLNHDAMYWYRQDPGQGLRLIYYSQIVNDFQKGDIAEGYSVSREKKESFPLTVTSAQKNPTAFYLCASSIPRQLDEKLFFGSGTQLSVL.

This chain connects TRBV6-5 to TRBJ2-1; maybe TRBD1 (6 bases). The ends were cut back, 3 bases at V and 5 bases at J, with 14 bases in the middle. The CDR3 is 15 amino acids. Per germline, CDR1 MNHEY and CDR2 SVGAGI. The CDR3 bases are TGTGCCAGCAGTTATCAGTCAGGGGTGAACAATGAGCAGTTCTTC. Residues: CASSYQSGVNNEQFF.

Written as DNA, the CDR3 is TGCGCCAGCAGCTCCAGGGGGGCGGGACCAAACAATGAGCAGTTCTTC. Translation: CASSSRGAGPNNEQFF. V usage is TRBV5-1 and J usage is TRBJ2-1; D perhaps matches TRBD1 (7 bases). CDR3 length equals 16 residues. V was clipped by 3 bases and J by 5 bases, with 18 bases between them. Germline V gene lookup returns CDR1 SGHRS and CDR2 YFSETQ.

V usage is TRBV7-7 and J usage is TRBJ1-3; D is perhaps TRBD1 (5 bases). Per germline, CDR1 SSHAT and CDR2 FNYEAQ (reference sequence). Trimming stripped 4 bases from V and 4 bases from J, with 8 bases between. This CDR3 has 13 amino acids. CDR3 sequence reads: CASSSDRGNTIYF. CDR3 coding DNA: TGTGCCAGCAGCTCCGACAGAGGAAACACCATATATTTT.

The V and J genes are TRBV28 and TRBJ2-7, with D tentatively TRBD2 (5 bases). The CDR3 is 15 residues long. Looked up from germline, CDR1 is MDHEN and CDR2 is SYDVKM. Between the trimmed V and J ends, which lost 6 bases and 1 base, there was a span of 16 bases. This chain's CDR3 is CASSPAGGRSYEQYF. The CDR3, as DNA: TGTGCCAGCAGCCCCGCAGGAGGACGATCCTACGAGCAGTACTTC.

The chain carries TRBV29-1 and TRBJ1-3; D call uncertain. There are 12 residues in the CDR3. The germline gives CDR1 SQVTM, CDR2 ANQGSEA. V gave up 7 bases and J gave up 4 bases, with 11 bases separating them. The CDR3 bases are TGCAGCGCAAAAAACACGGGAAACACCATATATTTT. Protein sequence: CSAKNTGNTIYF.

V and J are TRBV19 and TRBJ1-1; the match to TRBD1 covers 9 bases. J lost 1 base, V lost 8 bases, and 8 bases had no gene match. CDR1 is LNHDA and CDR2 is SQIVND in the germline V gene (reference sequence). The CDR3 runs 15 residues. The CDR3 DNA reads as TGTGCCAGTCGACAGGGGGATATGCGGAACACTGAAGCTTTCTTT. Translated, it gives CASRQGDMRNTEAFF.

CDR3 protein: CASSLDRGEGYPEAFF. As DNA, the CDR3 is TGCGCCAGCAGCCTCGACAGGGGTGAAGGATATCCTGAAGCTTTCTTT. The rearrangement uses TRBV5-1 and TRBJ1-1, with 8 bases matching TRBD1. The CDR3 extends over 16 amino acids. J lost 6 bases, V lost 4 bases, and 14 bases had no gene match. Germline loops: CDR1 SGHRS, CDR2 YFSETQ.

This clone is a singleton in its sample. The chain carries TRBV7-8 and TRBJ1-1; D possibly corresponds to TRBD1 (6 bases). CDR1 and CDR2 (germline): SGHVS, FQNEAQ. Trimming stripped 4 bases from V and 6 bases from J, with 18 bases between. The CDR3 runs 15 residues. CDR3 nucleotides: TGTGCCAGCAGCTCACCCTCACAGGGAAGCCCTGAAGCTTTCTTT. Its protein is CASSSPSQGSPEAFF.

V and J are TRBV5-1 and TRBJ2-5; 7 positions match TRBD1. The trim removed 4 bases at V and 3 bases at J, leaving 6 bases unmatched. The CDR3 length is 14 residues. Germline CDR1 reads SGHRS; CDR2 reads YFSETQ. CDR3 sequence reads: CASSRDSTKETQYF. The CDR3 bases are TGCGCCAGCAGCAGGGACAGTACCAAAGAGACCCAGTACTTC.

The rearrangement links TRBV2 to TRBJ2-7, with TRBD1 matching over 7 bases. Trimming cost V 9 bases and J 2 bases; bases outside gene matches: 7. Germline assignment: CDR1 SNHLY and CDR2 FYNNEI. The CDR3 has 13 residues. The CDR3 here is CASRQGAPYEQYF. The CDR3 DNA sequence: TGTGCCAGTCGACAGGGAGCGCCCTACGAGCAGTACTTC.

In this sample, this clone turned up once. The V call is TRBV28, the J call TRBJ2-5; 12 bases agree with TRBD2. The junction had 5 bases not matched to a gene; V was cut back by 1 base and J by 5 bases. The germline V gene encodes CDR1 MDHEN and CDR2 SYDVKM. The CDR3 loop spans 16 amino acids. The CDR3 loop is CASSLSLAGGRETQYF. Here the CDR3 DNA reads TGTGCCAGCAGTTTATCACTAGCGGGAGGAAGGGAGACCCAGTACTTC. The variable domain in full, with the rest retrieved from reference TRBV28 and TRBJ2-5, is DVKVTQSSRYLVKRTGEKVFLECVQDMDHENMFWYRQDPGLGLRLIYFSYDVKMKEKGDIPEGYSVSREKKERFSLILESASTNQTSMYLCASSLSLAGGRETQYFGPGTRLLVL.

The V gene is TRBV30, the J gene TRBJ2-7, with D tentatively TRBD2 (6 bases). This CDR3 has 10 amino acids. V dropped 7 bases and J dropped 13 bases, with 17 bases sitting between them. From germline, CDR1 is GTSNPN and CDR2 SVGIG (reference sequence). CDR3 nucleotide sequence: TGTGCCTTCTGGGAGGCTGGGCCCTACTTC. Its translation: CAFWEAGPYF.

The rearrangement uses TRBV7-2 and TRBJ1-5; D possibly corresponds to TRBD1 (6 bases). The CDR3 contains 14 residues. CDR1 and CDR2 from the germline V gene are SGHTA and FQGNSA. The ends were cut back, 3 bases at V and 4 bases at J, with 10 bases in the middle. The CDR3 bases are TGTGCCAGCAGCTTGCGGGGGCTTAATCAGCCCCAGCATTTT. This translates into CASSLRGLNQPQHF. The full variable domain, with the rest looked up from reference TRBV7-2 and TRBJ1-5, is GAGVSQSPSNKVTEKGKDVELRCDPISGHTALYWYRQSLGQGLEFLIYFQGNSAPDKSGLPSDRFSAERTGGSVSTLTIQRTQQEDSAVYLCASSLRGLNQPQHFGDGTRLSIL.

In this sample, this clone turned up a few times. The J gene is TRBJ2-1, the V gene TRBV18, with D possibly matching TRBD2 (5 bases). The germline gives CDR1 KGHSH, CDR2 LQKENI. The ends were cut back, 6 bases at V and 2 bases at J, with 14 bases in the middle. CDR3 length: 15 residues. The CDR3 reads CASSRGSEAYNEQFF. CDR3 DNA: TGTGCCAGCTCTCGGGGATCGGAGGCCTACAATGAGCAGTTCTTC. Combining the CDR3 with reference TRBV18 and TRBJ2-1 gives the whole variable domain NAGVMQNPRHLVRRRGQEARLRCSPMKGHSHVYWYRQLPEEGLKFMVYLQKENIIDESGMPKERFSAEFPKEGPSILRIQQVVRGDSAAYFCASSRGSEAYNEQFFGPGTRLTVL.

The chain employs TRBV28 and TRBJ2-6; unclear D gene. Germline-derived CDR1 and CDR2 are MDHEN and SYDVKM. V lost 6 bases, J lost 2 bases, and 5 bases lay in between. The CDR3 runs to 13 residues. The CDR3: CASSRPGANVLTF. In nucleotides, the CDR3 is TGTGCCAGCAGCCGTCCTGGGGCCAACGTCCTGACTTTC.

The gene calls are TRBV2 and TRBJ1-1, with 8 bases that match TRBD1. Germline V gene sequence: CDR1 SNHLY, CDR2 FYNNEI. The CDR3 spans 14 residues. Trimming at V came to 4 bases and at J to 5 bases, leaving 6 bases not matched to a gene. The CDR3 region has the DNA TGTGCCAGCAGTGGACCCAGGGGGCAAACTGAAGCTTTCTTT. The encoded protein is CASSGPRGQTEAFF.

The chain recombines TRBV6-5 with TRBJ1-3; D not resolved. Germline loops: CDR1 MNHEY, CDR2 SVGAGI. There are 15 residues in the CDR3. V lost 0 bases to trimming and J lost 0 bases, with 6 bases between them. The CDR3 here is CASSYSHISGNTIYF. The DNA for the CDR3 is TGTGCCAGCAGTTACTCCCACATCTCTGGAAACACCATATATTTT.

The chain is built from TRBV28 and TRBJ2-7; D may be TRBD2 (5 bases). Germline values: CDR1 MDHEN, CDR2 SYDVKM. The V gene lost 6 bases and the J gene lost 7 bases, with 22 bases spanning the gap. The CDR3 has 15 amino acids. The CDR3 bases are TGTGCCAGCAGCCTCCGGTGGTCCCGGCCGGGGGAGCAGTACTTC. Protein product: CASSLRWSRPGEQYF.

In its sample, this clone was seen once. CDR3 bases: TGTGCCAGCAGCCAGATACAGGGGGCGCACACTGAAGCTTTCTTT. It translates to CASSQIQGAHTEAFF. The chain links TRBV11-2 to TRBJ1-1; the match to TRBD1 covers 9 bases. Trimming cost V 5 bases and J 3 bases; bases outside gene matches: 7. The CDR3 loop spans 15 amino acids. CDR1 is SGHAT and CDR2 is FQNNGV in the germline V gene.

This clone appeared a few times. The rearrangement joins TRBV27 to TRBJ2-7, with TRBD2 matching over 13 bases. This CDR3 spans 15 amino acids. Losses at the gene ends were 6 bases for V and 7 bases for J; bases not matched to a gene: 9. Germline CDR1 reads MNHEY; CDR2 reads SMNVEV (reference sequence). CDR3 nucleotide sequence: TGTGCCAGCAGCTCGACTAGCGGGAGGTTAGGGGAGCAGTACTTC. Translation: CASSSTSGRLGEQYF.

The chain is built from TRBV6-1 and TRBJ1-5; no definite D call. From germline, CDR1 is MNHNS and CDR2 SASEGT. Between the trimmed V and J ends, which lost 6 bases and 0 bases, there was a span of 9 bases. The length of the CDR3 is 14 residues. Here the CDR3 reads CASSVRVSNQPQHF. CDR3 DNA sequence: TGTGCCAGCAGCGTTCGCGTTAGCAATCAGCCCCAGCATTTT.